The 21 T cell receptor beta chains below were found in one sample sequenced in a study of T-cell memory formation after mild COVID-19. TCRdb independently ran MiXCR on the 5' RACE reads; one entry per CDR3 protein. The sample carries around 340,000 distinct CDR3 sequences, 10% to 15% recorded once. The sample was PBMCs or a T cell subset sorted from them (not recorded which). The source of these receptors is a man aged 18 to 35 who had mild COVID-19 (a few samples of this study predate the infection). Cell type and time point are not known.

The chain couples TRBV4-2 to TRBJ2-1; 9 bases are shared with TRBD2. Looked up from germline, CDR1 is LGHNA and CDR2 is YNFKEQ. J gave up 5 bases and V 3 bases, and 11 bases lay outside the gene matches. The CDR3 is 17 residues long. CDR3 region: CASSHSQGSGSNNEQFF. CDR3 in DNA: TGTGCCAGCAGCCATTCCCAAGGTAGCGGGAGCAACAATGAGCAGTTCTTC.

The CDR3 loop reads CASSSAGESNQPQHF. The CDR3 DNA reads TGTGCCAGCAGCTCGGCCGGTGAAAGCAATCAGCCCCAGCATTTT. The rearrangement joins TRBV7-9 to TRBJ1-5; D ambiguous. V dropped 4 bases and J dropped 1 base, with 11 bases sitting between them. This CDR3 is built from 15 residues. Germline CDR1 and CDR2: SEHNR and FQNEAQ (reference sequence).

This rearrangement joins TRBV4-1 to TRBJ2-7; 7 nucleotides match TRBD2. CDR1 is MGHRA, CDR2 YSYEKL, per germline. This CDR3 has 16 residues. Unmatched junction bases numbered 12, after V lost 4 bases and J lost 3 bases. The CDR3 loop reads CASSRLGGDRDYEQYF. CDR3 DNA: TGCGCCAGCAGCCGCCTTGGGGGGGATAGAGACTACGAGCAGTACTTC.

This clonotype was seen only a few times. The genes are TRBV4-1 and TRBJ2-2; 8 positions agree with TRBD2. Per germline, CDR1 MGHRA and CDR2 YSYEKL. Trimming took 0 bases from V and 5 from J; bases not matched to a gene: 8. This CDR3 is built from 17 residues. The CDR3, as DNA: TGCGCCAGCAGCCAAGACAGCACCGGGACTAGTACCGGGGAGCTGTTTTTT. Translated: CASSQDSTGTSTGELFF.

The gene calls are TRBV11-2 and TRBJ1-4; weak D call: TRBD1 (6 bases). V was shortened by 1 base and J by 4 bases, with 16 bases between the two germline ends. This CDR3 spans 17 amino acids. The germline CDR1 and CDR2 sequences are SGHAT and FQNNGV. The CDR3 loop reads CASSLVSGHMLNEKLFF. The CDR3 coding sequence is TGTGCCAGCAGCTTAGTTTCGGGACACATGCTTAATGAAAAACTGTTTTTT.

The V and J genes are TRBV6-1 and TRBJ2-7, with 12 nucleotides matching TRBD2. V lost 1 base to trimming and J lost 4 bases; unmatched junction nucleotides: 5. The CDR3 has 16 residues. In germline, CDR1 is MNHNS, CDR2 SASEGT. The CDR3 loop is CASSEEASGGAYEQYV. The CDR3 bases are TGTGCCAGCAGTGAAGAGGCTAGCGGGGGGGCATACGAGCAGTACGTC.

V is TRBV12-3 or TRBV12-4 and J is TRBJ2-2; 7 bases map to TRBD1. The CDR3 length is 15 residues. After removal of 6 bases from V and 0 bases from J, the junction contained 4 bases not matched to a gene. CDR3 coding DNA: TGTGCCAGCAGAAAGGGACAGTCGAACACCGGGGAGCTGTTTTTT. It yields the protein CASRKGQSNTGELFF.

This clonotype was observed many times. Here the CDR3 DNA reads TGCGCCAGCAGCTTCGAAGCCGGTACGCAGTATTTT. It specifies CASSFEAGTQYF. The chain uses TRBV5-1 and TRBJ2-3; no clear D. V lost 2 bases, J lost 8 bases, and 9 bases lay in between. Per the germline V gene, CDR1 is SGHRS and CDR2 is YFSETQ. The CDR3 is 12 amino acids.

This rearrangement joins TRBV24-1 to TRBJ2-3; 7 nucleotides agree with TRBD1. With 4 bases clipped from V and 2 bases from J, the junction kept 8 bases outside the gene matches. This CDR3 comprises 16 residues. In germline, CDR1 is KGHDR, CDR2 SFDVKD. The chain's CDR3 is CATSESGTADTDTQYF. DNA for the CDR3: TGTGCCACCAGTGAATCAGGGACAGCCGACACAGATACGCAGTATTTT.

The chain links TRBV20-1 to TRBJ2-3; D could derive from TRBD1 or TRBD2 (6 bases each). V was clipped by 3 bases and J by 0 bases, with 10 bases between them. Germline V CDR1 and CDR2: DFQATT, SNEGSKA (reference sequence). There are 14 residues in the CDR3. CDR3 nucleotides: TGCAGTGCTAGCCTAGGGGGGAGCACAGATACGCAGTATTTT. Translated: CSASLGGSTDTQYF.

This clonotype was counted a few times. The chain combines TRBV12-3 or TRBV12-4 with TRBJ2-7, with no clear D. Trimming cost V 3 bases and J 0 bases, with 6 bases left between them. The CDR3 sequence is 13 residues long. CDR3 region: CASSFAFSYEQYF. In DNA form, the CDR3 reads TGTGCCAGCAGTTTCGCCTTCTCCTACGAGCAGTACTTC.

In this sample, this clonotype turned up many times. This CDR3 reads CASRHRGGEQYF. The DNA of the CDR3 is TGTGCCAGCAGGCACAGGGGTGGCGAGCAGTACTTC. The chain employs TRBV7-2 and TRBJ2-7; TRBD1 matches at 7 bases. V lost 6 bases to trimming and J lost 6 bases; unmatched junction nucleotides: 5. The germline V gene has CDR1 SGHTA and CDR2 FQGNSA. The CDR3 runs to 12 residues.

The CDR3 DNA reads TGCGCCAGCAGCCAACTGACAGGGGGCTATGGCTACACCTTC. Protein sequence: CASSQLTGGYGYTF. The V and J genes are TRBV4-3 and TRBJ1-2; 9 nucleotides agree with TRBD1. The J segment lost 4 bases and the V segment lost 2 bases, leaving 2 bases of the junction unmatched. This CDR3 has 14 residues. Germline V CDR1 and CDR2: LGHNA, YSLEER.

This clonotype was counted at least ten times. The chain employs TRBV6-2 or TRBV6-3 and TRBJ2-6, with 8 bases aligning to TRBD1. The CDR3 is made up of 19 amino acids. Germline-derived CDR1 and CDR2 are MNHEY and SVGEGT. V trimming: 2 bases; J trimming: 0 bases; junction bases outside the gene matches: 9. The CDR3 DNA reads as TGTGCCAGCAGTTACCCTGGACAGGGTAGCTTCTCTGGGGCCAACGTCCTGACTTTC. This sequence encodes CASSYPGQGSFSGANVLTF.

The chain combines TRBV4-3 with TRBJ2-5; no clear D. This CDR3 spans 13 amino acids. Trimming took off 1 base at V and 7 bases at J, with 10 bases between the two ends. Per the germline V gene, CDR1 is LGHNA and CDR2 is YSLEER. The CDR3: CASSQVEWGTQYF. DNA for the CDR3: TGCGCCAGCAGCCAAGTGGAATGGGGGACCCAGTACTTC.

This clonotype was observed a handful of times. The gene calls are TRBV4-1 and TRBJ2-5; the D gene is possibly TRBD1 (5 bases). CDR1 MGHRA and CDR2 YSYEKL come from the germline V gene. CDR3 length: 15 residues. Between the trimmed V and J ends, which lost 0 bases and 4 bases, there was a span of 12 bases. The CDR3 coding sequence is TGCGCCAGCAGCCAAGAAGGCAGGGTGCGAGAGACCCAGTACTTC. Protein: CASSQEGRVRETQYF.

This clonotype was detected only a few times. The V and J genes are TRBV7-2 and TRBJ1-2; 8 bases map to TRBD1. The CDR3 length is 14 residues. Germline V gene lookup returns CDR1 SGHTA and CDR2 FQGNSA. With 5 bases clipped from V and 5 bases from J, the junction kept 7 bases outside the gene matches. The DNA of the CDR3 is TGTGCCAGCAGCCCGGACAGGGCCTCATATGGCTACACCTTC. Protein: CASSPDRASYGYTF.

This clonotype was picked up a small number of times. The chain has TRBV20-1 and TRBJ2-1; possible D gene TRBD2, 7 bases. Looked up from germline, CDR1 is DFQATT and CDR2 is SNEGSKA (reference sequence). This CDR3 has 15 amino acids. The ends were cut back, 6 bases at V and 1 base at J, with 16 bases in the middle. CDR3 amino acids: CSARGRGPSYNEQFF. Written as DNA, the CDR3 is TGCAGTGCGCGGGGGCGGGGCCCATCCTACAATGAGCAGTTCTTC.

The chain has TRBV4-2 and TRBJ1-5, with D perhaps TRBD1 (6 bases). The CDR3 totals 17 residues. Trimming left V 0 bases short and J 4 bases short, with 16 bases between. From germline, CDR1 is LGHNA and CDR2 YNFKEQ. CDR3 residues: CASSQDFGTKPNQPQHF. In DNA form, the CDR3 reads TGTGCCAGCAGCCAAGATTTCGGGACAAAACCTAATCAGCCCCAGCATTTT.

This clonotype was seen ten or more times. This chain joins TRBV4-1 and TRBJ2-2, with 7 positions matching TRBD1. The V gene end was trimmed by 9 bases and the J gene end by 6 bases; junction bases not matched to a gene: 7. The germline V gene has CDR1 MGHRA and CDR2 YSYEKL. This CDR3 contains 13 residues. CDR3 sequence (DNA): TGCGCCAGTGGGACAGTTTACCCCGGGGAGCTGTTTTTT. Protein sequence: CASGTVYPGELFF.

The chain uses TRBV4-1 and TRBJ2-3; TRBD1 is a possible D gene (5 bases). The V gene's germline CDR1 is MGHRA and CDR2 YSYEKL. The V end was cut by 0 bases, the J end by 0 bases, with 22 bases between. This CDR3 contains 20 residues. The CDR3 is CASSQDWGRVIVSSTDTQYF. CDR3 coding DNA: TGCGCCAGCAGCCAAGATTGGGGCAGGGTTATTGTTTCTAGCACAGATACGCAGTATTTT.